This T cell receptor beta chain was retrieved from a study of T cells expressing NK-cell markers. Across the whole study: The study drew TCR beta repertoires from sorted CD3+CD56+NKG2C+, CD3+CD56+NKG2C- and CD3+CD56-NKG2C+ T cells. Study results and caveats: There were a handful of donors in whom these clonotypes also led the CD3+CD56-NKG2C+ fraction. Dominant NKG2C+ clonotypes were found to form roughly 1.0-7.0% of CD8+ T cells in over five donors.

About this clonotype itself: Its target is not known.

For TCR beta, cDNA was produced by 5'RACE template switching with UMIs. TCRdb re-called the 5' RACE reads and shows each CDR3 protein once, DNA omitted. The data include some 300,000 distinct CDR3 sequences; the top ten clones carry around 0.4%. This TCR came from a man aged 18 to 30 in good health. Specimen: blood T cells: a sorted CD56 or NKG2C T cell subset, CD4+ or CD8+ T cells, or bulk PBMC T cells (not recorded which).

The CDR3 protein is CSASLGQLNEKLFF. The genes are TRBV20-1 and TRBJ1-4; the TCRdb D gene call, TRBD1, has no DNA to confirm it. Looked up from germline, CDR1 is DFQATT and CDR2 is SNEGSKA (reference sequence). The CDR3 has 14 residues.